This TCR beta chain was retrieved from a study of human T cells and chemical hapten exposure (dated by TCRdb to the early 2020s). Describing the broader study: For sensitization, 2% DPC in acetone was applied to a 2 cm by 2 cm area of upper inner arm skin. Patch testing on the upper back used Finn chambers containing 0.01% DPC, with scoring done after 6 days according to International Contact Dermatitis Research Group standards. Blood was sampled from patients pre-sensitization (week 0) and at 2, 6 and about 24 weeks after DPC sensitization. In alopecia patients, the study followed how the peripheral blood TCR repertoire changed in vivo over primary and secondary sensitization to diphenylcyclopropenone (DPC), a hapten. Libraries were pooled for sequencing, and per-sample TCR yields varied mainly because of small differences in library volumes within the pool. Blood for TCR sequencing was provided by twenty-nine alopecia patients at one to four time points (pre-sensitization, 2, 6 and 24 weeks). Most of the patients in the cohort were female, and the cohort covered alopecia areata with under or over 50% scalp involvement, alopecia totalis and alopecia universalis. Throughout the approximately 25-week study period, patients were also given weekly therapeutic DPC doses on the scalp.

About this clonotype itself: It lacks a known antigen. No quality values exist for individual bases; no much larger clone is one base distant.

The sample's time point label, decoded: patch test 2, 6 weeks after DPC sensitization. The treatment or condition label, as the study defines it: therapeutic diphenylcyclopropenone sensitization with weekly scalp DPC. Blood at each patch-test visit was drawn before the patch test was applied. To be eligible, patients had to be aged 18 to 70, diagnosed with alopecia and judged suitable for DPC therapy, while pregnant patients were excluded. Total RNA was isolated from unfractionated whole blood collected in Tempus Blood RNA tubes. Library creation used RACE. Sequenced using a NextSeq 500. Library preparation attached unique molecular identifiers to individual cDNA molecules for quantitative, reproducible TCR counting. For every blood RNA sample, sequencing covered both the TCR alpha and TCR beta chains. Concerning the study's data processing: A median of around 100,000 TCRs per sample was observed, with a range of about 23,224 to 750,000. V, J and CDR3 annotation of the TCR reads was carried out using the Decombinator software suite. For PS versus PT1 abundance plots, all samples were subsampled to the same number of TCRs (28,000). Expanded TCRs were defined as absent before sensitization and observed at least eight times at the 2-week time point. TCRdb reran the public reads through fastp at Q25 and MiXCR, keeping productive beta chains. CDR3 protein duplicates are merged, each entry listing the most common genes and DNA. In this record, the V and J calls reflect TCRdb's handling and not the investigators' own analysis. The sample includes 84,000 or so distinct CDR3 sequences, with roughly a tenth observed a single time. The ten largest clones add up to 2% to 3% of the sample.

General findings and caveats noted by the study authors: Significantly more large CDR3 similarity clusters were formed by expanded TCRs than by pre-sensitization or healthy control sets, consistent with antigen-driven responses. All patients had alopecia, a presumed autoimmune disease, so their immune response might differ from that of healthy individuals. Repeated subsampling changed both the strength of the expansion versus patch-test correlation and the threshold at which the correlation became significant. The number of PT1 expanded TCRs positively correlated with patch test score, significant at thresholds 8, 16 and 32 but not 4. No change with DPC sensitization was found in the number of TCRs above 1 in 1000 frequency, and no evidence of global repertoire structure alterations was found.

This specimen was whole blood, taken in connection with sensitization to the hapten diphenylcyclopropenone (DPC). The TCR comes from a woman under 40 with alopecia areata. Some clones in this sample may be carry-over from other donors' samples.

This receptor carries the CDR3 CAWSRGELFF. The nucleotide sequence reads TGTGCCTGGAGTCGTGGGGAGCTGTTTTTT. The sequence joins TRBV30 to TRBJ2-2; the D gene cannot be named for sure. V was cut back by 2 bases and J by 8 bases, leaving a gap of 3 bases between them. Measured from the cysteine to the phenylalanine, the CDR3 is 10 residues long. Just CDR3 DNA is preserved here, 30 bases in frame from base 1. The germline V gene (reference sequence) gives CDR1 as GTSNPN and CDR2 as SVGIG.